This TCR beta chain was recorded in a study of blood T cell repertoires in COVID-19 (dated by TCRdb to the early 2020s). In the study overall: Samples from collaborators originated in the United States, Italy and Spain and spanned both the acute and convalescent phases of COVID-19. The prospective study material was composed of cDNA or gDNA derived from T cells, B-cell-depleted T cells, or PBMCs. The dataset comprised deeply sampled blood TCRbeta repertoires from subjects exposed to, actively infected with, or recovered from COVID-19. The repertoires were released in a freely available public database intended as a resource for research on the immune response to SARS-CoV-2. The samples were drawn from two sources: the first 160 participants of the ongoing ImmuneRACE study, and 950 to 1,500 subjects contributed by 6 global collaborators. A de-identified subject ID, COVID-19 status, age in years and sex were almost always included in the sample metadata. HLA class I and class II types, where available, came from metadata supplied by the sample provider rather than from assay-based typing. Results and caveats for the whole study, not just this receptor: The quantity of clinical and demographic metadata differed by source and by participant and was supplied without curation.

TCRbeta CDR3 regions were amplified from genomic DNA using the immunoSEQ Assay, a bias-controlled multiplex PCR. Under the source paper's analysis protocol: Nucleated cell counts per sample were estimated from amplification of reference gene primers within the assay. To quantify the absolute abundance of each unique TCRbeta CDR3 rearrangement, sequence reads were collapsed and filtered. For each sample, productive Simpson clonality was calculated as the square root of Simpson's diversity index over productive rearrangements. TCRdb provides this immuneACCESS table in a form limited to in-frame rearrangements. Some clones are lacking; in checked studies, under half of them reflect an unresolved V gene, and why the rest are absent is not known. Clone size and V and J calls were adopted from that table, with D and trimming inferred from the DNA. The sample records about 25,000 clones, roughly 76% of which are singletons. The ten largest clones represent 60% of the sample.

Whole blood was collected in K2EDTA tubes by collaborating institutions according to the institutions' own protocols. Collaborator samples were shipped for TCRbeta analysis as frozen whole blood, isolated PBMCs, or DNA extracted from either sample type. In the germline V gene, CDR1 corresponds to SGDLS and CDR2 to YYNGEE. V lost 4 bases and J lost 12 bases, and the count of bases not matched to a germline gene is 14. From the cysteine through the phenylalanine, the CDR3 covers 15 amino acids. Just the 45-base CDR3 DNA is kept, in frame starting at base 1. This clone was counted only a few times. No antigen is known for it. Per-nucleotide qualities are absent, and no much larger clonotype sits a single base away.

Sequenced material: peripheral blood. The chain couples TRBV9 to TRBJ2-1; TRBD2 lines up with 9 middle nucleotides. This TCR derives from a woman older than 75 with acute or convalescent COVID-19. The CDR3 corresponds to CASSPRNWASGMQFF. The DNA sequence is TGTGCCAGCAGCCCCAGGAATTGGGCTAGCGGGATGCAGTTCTTC.